This TCR beta chain emerged from a study of read filtering for tumor transcriptome and immune sequencing (dated by TCRdb to about 2020). For the study in its entirety: The cohort consisted of some 17 male and approximately 14 female patients, with a mean age of roughly 67 years and an age range of about 47 to 90. Under revised international staging, roughly eight patients fell into R-ISS I, 15 or so into R-ISS II and 7 into R-ISS III. Whole-transcriptome libraries were prepared with the TruSeq RNA Access Library Prep Kit after DNase treatment. Per sample, about 4.05 to 10.27 million TCR-region mapped reads were obtained with IR-seq, compared with only roughly 80 to 1273 with RNA-seq. Using the same bone marrow samples, the study compared TCR repertoires obtained by targeted immune repertoire sequencing with those obtained by bulk whole-transcriptome sequencing. As a main aim, a read-filtering strategy for immune repertoire data was addressed, with the specific question being whether clonotypes supported by a single read should be removed. What the research found in general, with its limitations: The correlation between IR-seq and RNA-seq shared clonotype proportions rose when single-read clonotypes were removed. In IR-seq, around 85% of clonotypes but approximately 3.8% of total reads were represented by single-read clonotypes, whereas in RNA-seq, around 73% of clonotypes and around 45% of reads were represented by single-read clonotypes. Rather than purified T cells, the sorted CD138-negative fraction was a mixed bone marrow immune population. Clonotypes were captured by IR-seq at much higher depth and more reliably than by RNA-seq, and smaller IR-seq throughput was sufficient for identification of most shared clonotypes.

As to this clonotype: Its antigen target is currently unknown. A read error likely explains this, since a far larger clone differs by one base.

Starting from around 420 ng RNA, TCR libraries were constructed with the Immunoverse kit using molecular barcoded adaptors that cover the alpha/delta and beta/gamma chains. TCR library preparation used the same RNA that went into transcriptome sequencing. TCR libraries were sequenced on an Illumina HiSeq 4000 with 2 x 150 cycles. For the original study's pipeline: With MiXCR, TCR reads were aligned to human V, D, J and C references and assembled into CDR3 clonotypes, with quality filtering and error correction included. The tcR package in R was used to analyze clonotype counts and gene usage diversity. Raw mapping reads were checked after the RNA-seq reads had been mapped by STAR aligner version 2.5.3a onto the human GRCh37 genome. To test how sequencing depth affected the clonotypes detected, IR-seq fastq files were randomly downsampled with Seqtk 1.3. TCRdb ran its own pipeline on the public reads, namely fastp trimming at Q25 and MiXCR clone calling, and kept in-frame beta chains. Each entry merges the rows of one CDR3 protein and shows their most common DNA and genes. The V and J calls and clone size are TCRdb's, not the authors'. The sample table shows about 58,000 distinct CDR3 sequences, and over 9% are seen once. The top ten clones comprise around 16% of the sample.

Every patient had bone marrow sampled at the time of active disease. Isolation of bone marrow mononuclear cells was performed by Ficoll-Hypaque density gradient centrifugation. Myeloma plasma cells were removed and CD138-negative cells were obtained by negative selection following labeling with CD138 magnetic microbeads on a MACS separator. Purity of the isolated cells was checked by flow cytometry on an Attune NxT using CD138 antibodies. Total RNA was extracted using TRIzol reagent and was quantified on a NanoDrop spectrophotometer. For each patient, the CD138-negative bone marrow sample underwent paired RNA-seq and IR-seq. The CDR3 covers 14 residues, taking in both the cysteine and the phenylalanine. Of all the DNA, just the CDR3 is kept, 42 bases in frame from base 1. A distance of 14 bases separates the germline ends of V and J, which lose 7 bases and 3 bases respectively. The germline V gene (reference sequence) sets CDR1 to SGHKS and CDR2 to YYEKEE.

This receptor was obtained from a donor at least 40 years old with multiple myeloma. The sample comprised a population of CD138-negative cells sorted from bone marrow. The label giving this sample's cell subset or site can be read as: bone marrow mononuclear cells depleted of CD138+ plasma/myeloma cells by negative magnetic selection. This chain joins TRBV5-5 to TRBJ2-1; the D segment could be TRBD1, given 6 matching bases. The sequence in DNA is TGTGCCAGCTGCTGGGACAAATTCTACAATGAGCAGTTCTTC. Its protein is CASCWDKFYNEQFF.